These T cell receptor beta chains were read from a single sample in a study of T cells in Graves' hyperthyroidism and ophthalmopathy. TCRdb passed the multiplex PCR reads through MiXCR, listing each CDR3 protein once. The table lists over 300,000 distinct CDR3 sequences, about 14% of them singletons. The sequenced sample was blood. These receptors all stem from a woman aged 55-69 years with Graves' hyperthyroidism. CDR3s include the opening cysteine and the closing phenylalanine or tryptophan. Each record gives: D gene, clone size, V gene, J gene, CDR3 DNA, CDR3 protein. D genes are given only for firm matches. Only some rows state a clone size, as once, few, many or a class for expanded clones.

D gene: TRBD2
clone size: many
V gene: TRBV24-1
J gene: TRBJ2-3
CDR3 DNA: TGTGCCACCAGTGATTTGACAGCGGGAGGGGATACGCAGTATTTT
CDR3 protein: CATSDLTAGGDTQYF

D gene: TRBD1
clone size: .
V gene: TRBV5-6
J gene: TRBJ2-1
CDR3 DNA: TGTGCCAGCAGCTCCGGGACAGGGGAGACTGAGCAGTTCTTC
CDR3 protein: CASSSGTGETEQFF

D gene: .
clone size: .
V gene: TRBV10-3
J gene: TRBJ2-1
CDR3 DNA: TGTGCCATCAGTGAGTCGACTAGCCCAGGACAGGGTACCGAGCAGTTCTTC
CDR3 protein: CAISESTSPGQGTEQFF

D gene: TRBD1
clone size: many
V gene: TRBV11-2
J gene: TRBJ2-7
CDR3 DNA: TGTGCCAGCAGCGCAACCGGGACAGGGAGGAACGAGCAGTACTTC
CDR3 protein: CASSATGTGRNEQYF

D gene: TRBD1
clone size: many
V gene: TRBV7-8
J gene: TRBJ2-2
CDR3 DNA: TGTGCCAGCAGCTTAGCCAGGGGGTGGACCGGGGAGCTGTTTTTT
CDR3 protein: CASSLARGWTGELFF

D gene: .
clone size: few
V gene: TRBV5-1
J gene: TRBJ2-3
CDR3 DNA: TGCGCCAGCAGCCCACTAGGAGGGTCCCCCACAGATACGCAGTATTTT
CDR3 protein: CASSPLGGSPTDTQYF

D gene: TRBD1
clone size: many
V gene: TRBV5-5
J gene: TRBJ2-1
CDR3 DNA: TGTGCCAGCAGCCGAGGACAGGGGATATTGTTCTTC
CDR3 protein: CASSRGQGILFF

D gene: .
clone size: many
V gene: TRBV18
J gene: TRBJ2-3
CDR3 DNA: TGTGCCAGCTCACCTGCCGACAGGACCACAGATACGCAGTATTTT
CDR3 protein: CASSPADRTTDTQYF

D gene: .
clone size: .
V gene: TRBV20-1
J gene: TRBJ1-2
CDR3 DNA: TGCAGTGCTAGACAGGGGTCTCATGGCTACACCTTC
CDR3 protein: CSARQGSHGYTF

D gene: .
clone size: .
V gene: TRBV7-9
J gene: TRBJ2-7
CDR3 DNA: TGTGCCAGCAGCTTAGCTGAAGGGGCCGAGCAGTACTTC
CDR3 protein: CASSLAEGAEQYF

D gene: .
clone size: many
V gene: TRBV24-1
J gene: TRBJ2-1
CDR3 DNA: TGTGCCACCAGTGATCACGGGGGGCCGTCCTACAATGAGCAGTTCTTC
CDR3 protein: CATSDHGGPSYNEQFF

D gene: TRBD1
clone size: few
V gene: TRBV9
J gene: TRBJ1-2
CDR3 DNA: TGTGCCAGCAGCGTAGGTGGGGACAGCCTCCCAACGAGGGGCTACACCTTC
CDR3 protein: CASSVGGDSLPTRGYTF

D gene: TRBD2
clone size: many
V gene: TRBV2
J gene: TRBJ2-5
CDR3 DNA: TGTGCCAGCAGAACTAGCGGTTTAGGGACCCAGTACTTC
CDR3 protein: CASRTSGLGTQYF

D gene: TRBD2
clone size: few
V gene: TRBV2
J gene: TRBJ2-7
CDR3 DNA: TGTGCCAGCAGTGAAAACGGACTAGAAGCCAGCGAGCAGTACTTC
CDR3 protein: CASSENGLEASEQYF

D gene: .
clone size: many
V gene: TRBV20-1
J gene: TRBJ1-1
CDR3 DNA: TGCAGTGCTAGAGATCCGGGATCCATTGAAGCTTTCTTT
CDR3 protein: CSARDPGSIEAFF

D gene: .
clone size: .
V gene: TRBV5-4
J gene: TRBJ1-1
CDR3 DNA: TGTGCCAGCAGCTTGGGGGGGAGGGTTGGCGGCACTGAAGCTTTCTTT
CDR3 protein: CASSLGGRVGGTEAFF

D gene: .
clone size: many
V gene: TRBV6-2/TRBV6-3
J gene: TRBJ1-1
CDR3 DNA: TGTGCCAGCACCACCGCGGCGAAAGCCAACACTGAAGCTTTCTTT
CDR3 protein: CASTTAAKANTEAFF

D gene: .
clone size: many
V gene: TRBV19
J gene: TRBJ2-5
CDR3 DNA: TGTGCCAGTAGTGCGACGGGGTGGGAGACCCAGTACTTC
CDR3 protein: CASSATGWETQYF

D gene: .
clone size: many
V gene: TRBV5-1
J gene: TRBJ2-7
CDR3 DNA: TGCGCCAGCAGCTTGCCCGGCATAGGGGCGCAGGTCTCCTACGAGCAGTACTTC
CDR3 protein: CASSLPGIGAQVSYEQYF

D gene: .
clone size: many
V gene: TRBV6-1
J gene: TRBJ1-1
CDR3 DNA: TGTGCCAGCAGCAGGGGCTCCCGTGGCACTGAAGCTTTCTTT
CDR3 protein: CASSRGSRGTEAFF

D gene: TRBD1
clone size: few
V gene: TRBV27
J gene: TRBJ1-1
CDR3 DNA: TGTGCCAGCAGTTTAGGGCAGGGGGCGGGTACTGAAGCTTTCTTT
CDR3 protein: CASSLGQGAGTEAFF

D gene: TRBD1
clone size: few
V gene: TRBV29-1
J gene: TRBJ2-5
CDR3 DNA: TGCAGCGCTTTACAGGGGTTCGAGACCCAGTACTTC
CDR3 protein: CSALQGFETQYF

D gene: .
clone size: few
V gene: TRBV7-2
J gene: TRBJ2-3
CDR3 DNA: TGTGCCAGCAGCTGGGGCCTGACAGATACGCAGTATTTT
CDR3 protein: CASSWGLTDTQYF

D gene: .
clone size: many
V gene: TRBV28
J gene: TRBJ1-2
CDR3 DNA: TGTGCCAGCAGGAGCTTTCCTGACTATGACTACACCTTC
CDR3 protein: CASRSFPDYDYTF

D gene: TRBD2
clone size: many
V gene: TRBV5-1
J gene: TRBJ2-3
CDR3 DNA: TGCGCCAGCAGCTTGATGGCTAGCGGGAGCCCCACAGATACGCAGTATTTT
CDR3 protein: CASSLMASGSPTDTQYF

D gene: .
clone size: few
V gene: TRBV12-5
J gene: TRBJ1-3
CDR3 DNA: TGTGCTAGTGGTTTGGCCCACCTCCGCTCTGGAAACACCATATATTTT
CDR3 protein: CASGLAHLRSGNTIYF

D gene: .
clone size: few
V gene: TRBV24-1
J gene: TRBJ2-7
CDR3 DNA: TGTGCCACCAGTGACTCTTCTTACGAGCAGTACTTC
CDR3 protein: CATSDSSYEQYF

D gene: .
clone size: many
V gene: TRBV11-3
J gene: TRBJ2-1
CDR3 DNA: TGTGCCAGCAGCTTCCCGGCGTCCTACAATGAGCAGTTCTTC
CDR3 protein: CASSFPASYNEQFF

D gene: TRBD1
clone size: many
V gene: TRBV5-1
J gene: TRBJ2-2
CDR3 DNA: TGCGCCAGCAGCTTGCAGGGGGACACCGGGGAGCTGTTTTTT
CDR3 protein: CASSLQGDTGELFF

D gene: .
clone size: many
V gene: TRBV20-1
J gene: TRBJ1-2
CDR3 DNA: TGCAGTGCTAGAGGGTACCGGGACACGGATACTTCTAACTATGGCTACACCTTC
CDR3 protein: CSARGYRDTDTSNYGYTF

D gene: TRBD1
clone size: many
V gene: TRBV4-1
J gene: TRBJ1-1
CDR3 DNA: TGCGCCAGCAGCCCCCTGGGACAGAAAAGGGGTAGTGAAGCTTTCTTT
CDR3 protein: CASSPLGQKRGSEAFF

D gene: TRBD1
clone size: many
V gene: TRBV27
J gene: TRBJ2-1
CDR3 DNA: TGTGCCAGCAGTTCACAGGGGCCCTACAATGAGCAGTTCTTC
CDR3 protein: CASSSQGPYNEQFF

D gene: .
clone size: many
V gene: TRBV5-1
J gene: TRBJ2-3
CDR3 DNA: TGCGCCAGCAGCTACCCGACAGGAGCGGTAGATACGCAGTATTTT
CDR3 protein: CASSYPTGAVDTQYF

D gene: .
clone size: .
V gene: TRBV2
J gene: TRBJ2-7
CDR3 DNA: TGTGCCAGCAGTGGGGGGGTCCCTTCCTACAATGAGCAGTACTTC
CDR3 protein: CASSGGVPSYNEQYF

D gene: .
clone size: many
V gene: TRBV11-2
J gene: TRBJ2-7
CDR3 DNA: TGTGCCAGCAGCCCCAGACTAGGGTTCGAGGACGAGCAGTACTTC
CDR3 protein: CASSPRLGFEDEQYF

D gene: TRBD2
clone size: few
V gene: TRBV10-1
J gene: TRBJ2-3
CDR3 DNA: TGCGCCAGCAGTGATGGGACTACCTACGGTACGCAGTATTTT
CDR3 protein: CASSDGTTYGTQYF

D gene: .
clone size: .
V gene: TRBV5-1
J gene: TRBJ2-2
CDR3 DNA: TGCGCCAGTTCTCAGGGGGGTACGGACACCGGGGAGCTGTTTTTT
CDR3 protein: CASSQGGTDTGELFF

D gene: .
clone size: many
V gene: TRBV24-1
J gene: TRBJ2-7
CDR3 DNA: TGTGCCACCAGTGATTCAAGGAGGGTCCACGAGCAGTACTTC
CDR3 protein: CATSDSRRVHEQYF

D gene: .
clone size: many
V gene: TRBV3-1
J gene: TRBJ1-1
CDR3 DNA: TGTGCCAGCAGCTCCAGGGGGAACACTGAAGCTTTCTTT
CDR3 protein: CASSSRGNTEAFF

D gene: TRBD1
clone size: many
V gene: TRBV5-1
J gene: TRBJ2-7
CDR3 DNA: TGCGCCAGCAGCTTGGGAGCAGGGGGCGGCACCTACGAGCAGTACTTC
CDR3 protein: CASSLGAGGGTYEQYF

D gene: TRBD1
clone size: .
V gene: TRBV10-3
J gene: TRBJ2-2
CDR3 DNA: TGTGCCATCCAGGGACAGGGTGGAACCGGGGAGCTGTTTTTT
CDR3 protein: CAIQGQGGTGELFF

D gene: .
clone size: many
V gene: TRBV2
J gene: TRBJ2-7
CDR3 DNA: TGTGCCAGCACTAAGACCTATAGCTCCTACGAGCAGTACTTC
CDR3 protein: CASTKTYSSYEQYF

D gene: .
clone size: .
V gene: TRBV4-1
J gene: TRBJ1-2
CDR3 DNA: TGCGCCAGCAGCCAAGCAGATGGAGGCTATGGCTACACCTTC
CDR3 protein: CASSQADGGYGYTF

D gene: TRBD2
clone size: many
V gene: TRBV10-3
J gene: TRBJ2-7
CDR3 DNA: TGTGCCATCAGTCCGGGGCTAGCGGCATACGAGCAGTACTTC
CDR3 protein: CAISPGLAAYEQYF

D gene: .
clone size: many
V gene: TRBV4-2
J gene: TRBJ1-1
CDR3 DNA: TGTGCCAGCAGCCAGTTTGAGGGAATCACTGAAGCTTTCTTT
CDR3 protein: CASSQFEGITEAFF

D gene: .
clone size: once
V gene: TRBV5-4
J gene: TRBJ2-7
CDR3 DNA: TGTGCCAGCAGCGGAAGTACGTCGTTGGAGCAGTACTTC
CDR3 protein: CASSGSTSLEQYF

D gene: .
clone size: many
V gene: TRBV20-1
J gene: TRBJ2-6
CDR3 DNA: TGCAGTGCTACCGACTCTGGGGCCAACGTCCTGACTTTC
CDR3 protein: CSATDSGANVLTF

D gene: .
clone size: .
V gene: TRBV5-4
J gene: TRBJ2-7
CDR3 DNA: TGTGCCAGCAGCTTGGCTTCCAGGGGCGGATACGAGCAGTACTTC
CDR3 protein: CASSLASRGGYEQYF

D gene: .
clone size: many
V gene: TRBV3-1
J gene: TRBJ1-1
CDR3 DNA: TGTGCCACCTCCGGGGGCCCGGGGATGAACACTGAAGCTTTCTTT
CDR3 protein: CATSGGPGMNTEAFF